This note documents a single T cell receptor beta chain sequence. Its antigen remains unidentified. CDR3 length: 15 amino acids. Trimming removed 5 bases from V and 0 bases from J, with 12 bases in between. Germline loops: CDR1 SGHTS, CDR2 YDEGEE. Libraries were prepared by immunoSEQ multiplex PCR; TCRdb keeps only in-frame clonotypes and omits some of them. Found here are 90,000 to 95,000 clones, approximately 96% of them singletons; the top ten hold around 0.03%. The sample is drawn from a study of siplizumab effects on memory and regulatory T cells. Broader study findings: Confirmation that proliferating Tregs from siplizumab cultures had suppressive function was not obtained. Proliferating clones, CD4+ or CD8+, lacked an assignable naive or memory phenotype in roughly 80-97% of cases. Alloreactive sequences tracing back to unstimulated CD4+ memory cells were significantly reduced by siplizumab.

V gene TRBV5-8 combines with J gene TRBJ1-3; no clear D gene. The source is a human donor in good health. Sequencing was done on a sample of naive CD4+ T cells sorted from blood. CDR3 loop: CASRDSKSSGNTIYF. CDR3 DNA: TGTGCCAGCAGGGACTCCAAGAGCTCTGGAAACACCATATATTTT.